This TCR beta chain stems from a study of blood T cell repertoires in COVID-19. Original analysis: Estimates of nucleated cell counts were drawn from the amplification of reference gene primers. Some clones are missing from TCRdb's copy, which holds only in-frame ones; the method was immunoSEQ multiplex PCR. The V and J calls and clone size come from that table; D and trimming were worked out from the DNA. Among 100,000 or so clones listed, roughly 84% were seen once. This CDR3 has 16 amino acids. In germline, CDR1 is LGHNA, CDR2 YNFKEQ. V lost 1 base, J lost 5 bases, and 5 bases stayed unmatched. This clonotype originated in a man aged 65 to 85 with active or convalescent COVID-19. The genes are TRBV4-2 and TRBJ1-5, with 10 bases that match TRBD1. What was sequenced was peripheral blood. CDR3 DNA sequence: TGTGCCAGCAGCCAAGGACAGGGGGCTTTCGATCAGCCCCAGCATTTT. It translates to CASSQGQGAFDQPQHF.